This T cell receptor (beta chain) is drawn from a study of cytomegalovirus exposure and HLA in healthy donors. Points from the study as a whole: According to reports, the classifier identified cytomegalovirus status with high specificity and sensitivity. A link between a missense DCLRE1C variant and TCR beta V- and J-gene trimming emerged from a later analysis.

The V end was cut by 3 bases, the J end by 5 bases, with 4 bases between. The CDR3 has 11 residues. Germline-derived CDR1 and CDR2 are MDHEN and SYDVKM. The PCR used 60 Vbeta and 13 Jbeta primers. As processed by the authors: Per a later analysis, the number of unique TCR beta chains was about 78 million, of which about 10 million were shared. Using immunoSEQ multiplex PCR, the repertoire was profiled, and TCRdb retains in-frame clones only, with some absent. The V and J calls and clone size are taken from that table; D and trimming were inferred from the DNA. The sample includes about 98,000 clones, around 80% of them seen just once. Points on this clone: Its antigen is still unknown.

V is TRBV28 and J is TRBJ1-2; D call uncertain. This sequence originates from a young man in good health and CMV-seropositive. Sequenced sample: PBMCs. The CDR3 region is CASSFEYGYTF. The CDR3 DNA reads as TGTGCCAGCAGTTTTGAGTATGGCTACACCTTC.